A single sample gave rise to the 26 T cell receptor beta chains below, sequenced in a study of T cell responses to AZD1222 COVID-19 vaccine. Here immunoSEQ multiplex PCR was the method, and the copy in TCRdb shows in-frame clones only, minus some. Of over 100,000 clones in the sample, around 87% were seen once. The starting material was peripheral blood, obtained 28 days after the second AZD1222 dose. These receptors all stem from an adult who received the AZD1222 COVID-19 vaccine.

In this sample, this clone turned up a few times. The chain has TRBV11-1 and TRBJ2-2; 7 positions match TRBD2. CDR1 and CDR2 (germline): SGHAT, FQDESV (reference sequence). Trimming removed 3 bases from V and 0 bases from J; junction bases left unmatched: 1. This CDR3 region has 15 residues. CDR3 residues: CASSFSGSNTGELFF. DNA of the CDR3: TGTGCCAGCAGCTTTAGCGGGTCGAACACCGGGGAGCTGTTTTTT.

The chain joins TRBV13 to TRBJ2-2, with 7 bases identical to TRBD1. The V and J ends lost 5 bases and 0 bases, in that order; junction bases with no gene match: 12. CDR1 is PRHDT, CDR2 FYEKMQ, per germline (reference sequence). This CDR3 comprises 18 residues. The CDR3 protein is CASSILDRAYANTGELFF. CDR3 DNA sequence: TGTGCCAGCAGCATATTAGACAGGGCGTATGCGAACACCGGGGAGCTGTTTTTT.

This sequence joins TRBV2 and TRBJ1-1; D may be TRBD1 (6 bases). Germline V gives CDR1 SNHLY, CDR2 FYNNEI. The CDR3 length is 11 residues. V lost 10 bases to trimming and J lost 6 bases, with 12 bases between them. The CDR3 coding sequence is TGTGCCACCCGGAGGGGGGCTGAAGCTTTCTTT. Its protein product is CATRRGAEAFF.

The chain employs TRBV7-2 and TRBJ2-3; D gene uncertain. This CDR3 has 12 residues. The germline V gene encodes CDR1 SGHTA and CDR2 FQGNSA. V was shortened by 5 bases and J by 5 bases, with 8 bases between the two germline ends. DNA of the CDR3: TGTGCCAGCAGCCGCATTGGAGATACGCAGTATTTT. It codes for CASSRIGDTQYF.

The gene calls are TRBV7-6 and TRBJ2-7, with D perhaps matching TRBD2 (6 bases). This CDR3 comprises 16 residues. Trimming took 2 bases from V and 5 from J, leaving 19 bases between them. Germline V gene sequence: CDR1 SGHVS, CDR2 FNYEAQ. CDR3 in DNA: TGTGCCAGCAGCTTAAGGGCGGGGAGAAATCTGAACGAGCAGTACTTC. This gives the protein CASSLRAGRNLNEQYF.

The V gene is TRBV27, the J gene TRBJ1-2; 7 nucleotides line up with TRBD1. V was pared by 2 bases and J by 4 bases, with 7 bases of the junction left unmatched. The CDR3 has 15 amino acids. Germline values: CDR1 MNHEY, CDR2 SMNVEV (reference sequence). CDR3 in amino acids: CASSLRQGYGYGYTF. In DNA form, the CDR3 reads TGTGCCAGCAGTTTAAGACAGGGCTATGGCTATGGCTACACCTTC.

This clone turned up a few times. The rearrangement links TRBV9 to TRBJ2-7; TRBD2 is a possible D gene (6 bases). The CDR3 contains 14 residues. Deletions cut 4 bases from V and 0 bases from J, with 11 bases between. Germline V lookup: CDR1 SGDLS, CDR2 YYNGEE. The CDR3 protein is CASSRDSYSYEQYF. CDR3 nucleotides: TGTGCCAGCAGCCGGGACTCCTACTCCTACGAGCAGTACTTC.

The chain uses TRBV7-9 and TRBJ1-4; 8 bases line up with TRBD1. This CDR3 is built from 13 residues. V shed 4 bases and J 10 bases; nucleotides not matched to a gene: 5. The germline gives CDR1 SEHNR, CDR2 FQNEAQ (reference sequence). The CDR3 nucleotides read TGTGCCAGCAGCTACTCACAGGGGGGAAAACTGTTTTTT. It specifies CASSYSQGGKLFF. The whole variable domain, remainder taken from reference TRBV7-9 and TRBJ1-4, is DTGVSQNPRHKITKRGQNVTFRCDPISEHNRLYWYRQTLGQGPEFLTYFQNEAQLEKSRLLSDRFSAERPKGSFSTLEIQRTEQGDSAMYLCASSYSQGGKLFFGSGTQLSVL.

The V and J genes are TRBV28 and TRBJ1-1; D is uncertain. This CDR3 contains 14 residues. The V and J ends lost 5 bases and 1 base respectively, with 11 bases between them. CDR1 is MDHEN, CDR2 SYDVKM, per germline. CDR3 DNA: TGTGCCAGCAGTCACCTGGTATCGAACACTGAAGCTTTCTTT. Protein: CASSHLVSNTEAFF.

CDR3 DNA: TGTGCCAGCAGCCTACGGACAGGTCCCTACGAGCAGTACTTC. It translates to CASSLRTGPYEQYF. V gene TRBV9 combines with J gene TRBJ2-7, with TRBD1 identical over 7 bases. The CDR3 contains 14 residues. Germline V gives CDR1 SGDLS, CDR2 YYNGEE. The ends lost 4 bases at V and 2 bases at J; junction bases unmatched: 6.

The chain links TRBV11-2 to TRBJ1-5; D might be TRBD1 (6 bases). CDR1 is SGHAT, CDR2 FQNNGV, per germline. Trimming took off 5 bases at V and 5 bases at J, with 13 bases between the two ends. The CDR3 contains 14 residues. CDR3 in DNA: TGTGCCAGCAGCCCTACCCCAGGGGATCAGCCCCAGCATTTT. Amino acids: CASSPTPGDQPQHF.

The chain recombines TRBV7-3 with TRBJ1-4; no definite D call. Trimming left V 6 bases short and J 8 bases short, with 4 bases between. Per germline, CDR1 SGHTA and CDR2 FQGTGA. The CDR3 runs 10 residues. The CDR3 DNA reads as TGTGCCAGCAGAGGGGAAAAACTGTTTTTT. Its translation is CASRGEKLFF.

CDR3 sequence (DNA): TGCGCCAGCAGCTTGTCGCCAGCTTCATCCTACGAGCAGTACTTC. Translated: CASSLSPASSYEQYF. The chain joins TRBV5-1 to TRBJ2-7; no definite D call. Per germline, CDR1 SGHRS and CDR2 YFSETQ. V was clipped by 1 base and J by 1 base, with 12 bases between them. The CDR3 is made up of 15 amino acids.

The V gene is TRBV5-4, the J gene TRBJ1-3; D gene uncertain. Deletions cut 0 bases from V and 0 bases from J, with 10 bases between. This CDR3 region has 16 residues. Germline V gives CDR1 SGHNT, CDR2 YYREEE (reference sequence). CDR3 sequence: CASSLAGGNSGNTIYF. In DNA, the CDR3 is TGTGCCAGCAGCTTGGCCGGAGGCAACTCTGGAAACACCATATATTTT.

The J gene is TRBJ2-5, the V gene TRBV6-1, with D perhaps being TRBD1 or TRBD2 (6 bases each). CDR3 length: 13 amino acids. Trimming shortened V by 1 base and J by 7 bases, and 10 bases separated the two germline ends. Germline CDR1 and CDR2: MNHNS and SASEGT. The CDR3: CASSEGGGGTQYF. In DNA form, the CDR3 reads TGTGCCAGCAGTGAAGGTGGAGGGGGGACCCAGTACTTC.

This clone appeared a few times. This chain uses TRBV6-2 or TRBV6-3 with TRBJ1-2, with a possible D match to TRBD1 (5 bases). Trimming shortened V by 2 bases and J by 6 bases, and 10 bases separated the two germline ends. Germline values: CDR1 MNHEY, CDR2 SVGEGT. CDR3 size: 13 residues. The CDR3 nucleotides are TGTGCCAGCAGTTACCCAGGGCAAAATGGCTACACCTTC. Protein product: CASSYPGQNGYTF.

This chain uses TRBV27 with TRBJ1-1, with 8 bases identical to TRBD1. The CDR3 is 15 amino acids. The germline V gene has CDR1 MNHEY and CDR2 SMNVEV (reference sequence). J lost 3 bases, V lost 6 bases, and 9 bases had no gene match. CDR3 DNA: TGTGCCAGCAGATTTCGGACAGGGCCCCACACTGAAGCTTTCTTT. Translated, it gives CASRFRTGPHTEAFF.

The chain has TRBV5-5 and TRBJ2-7; tentative D call: TRBD2 (5 bases). V was trimmed by 4 bases and J by 0 bases, leaving 14 bases between them. CDR3 length: 15 residues. CDR1 and CDR2 (germline): SGHKS, YYEKEE (reference sequence). DNA for the CDR3: TGTGCCAGCAGCGACTCGAGCGGCTACTCCTACGAGCAGTACTTC. It is translated as CASSDSSGYSYEQYF.

The chain combines TRBV27 with TRBJ1-5, with 8 bases aligning to TRBD1. The CDR3 has 15 amino acids. J gave up 7 bases and V 5 bases, and 10 bases lay outside the gene matches. The germline V gene has CDR1 MNHEY and CDR2 SMNVEV (reference sequence). CDR3 in DNA: TGTGCCAGCAGTCCGATGACAGGGGCTGGGCAGCCCCAGCATTTT. The encoded protein is CASSPMTGAGQPQHF.

At least ten counts were recorded for this clone. The genes are TRBV9 and TRBJ1-6, with 10 positions matching TRBD1. The CDR3 extends over 13 amino acids. Per germline, CDR1 SGDLS and CDR2 YYNGEE. After removal of 7 bases from V and 5 bases from J, the junction contained 0 bases not matched to a gene. CDR3: CASGTGDNSPLHF. In nucleotides, the CDR3 is TGTGCCAGCGGGACAGGGGATAATTCACCCCTCCACTTT.

This chain connects TRBV4-3 to TRBJ2-6; the D is unclear. From germline, CDR1 is LGHNA and CDR2 YSLEER. The CDR3 is 16 residues long. Deletions cut 0 bases from V and 0 bases from J, with 6 bases between. This chain's CDR3 is CASSQDGVSGANVLTF. The CDR3 nucleotides are TGCGCCAGCAGCCAAGATGGAGTCTCTGGGGCCAACGTCCTGACTTTC.

The CDR3 spells CASSDRGRYGYTF. In nucleotides, the CDR3 is TGTGCCAGTAGTGACAGGGGCCGTTATGGCTACACCTTC. This chain joins TRBV19 and TRBJ1-2, with TRBD1 identical over 8 bases. Germline CDR1 is LNHDA and CDR2 is SQIVND (reference sequence). This CDR3 has 13 residues. V shed 5 bases and J 5 bases; nucleotides not matched to a gene: 4.

This clone occurred once. DNA of the CDR3: TGTGCCAGCAGTTTCTTGAGCGGGAGAGGGGCAGATACGCAGTATTTT. Amino acids: CASSFLSGRGADTQYF. The chain combines TRBV27 with TRBJ2-3, with 8 bases lining up with TRBD2. The V and J ends lost 3 bases and 4 bases, in that order; junction bases with no gene match: 9. CDR3 size: 16 residues. Germline assignment: CDR1 MNHEY and CDR2 SMNVEV (reference sequence).

The J gene is TRBJ1-5, the V gene TRBV19; D unresolved. The germline gives CDR1 LNHDA, CDR2 SQIVND (reference sequence). The length of the CDR3 is 17 residues. V was clipped by 4 bases and J by 0 bases, with 16 bases between them. Written as DNA, the CDR3 is TGTGCCAGTAGTAATGTCTTAGTGACTTATAGCAATCAGCCCCAGCATTTT. It translates to CASSNVLVTYSNQPQHF.

This clone came up once. This chain connects TRBV5-1 to TRBJ1-5; D possibly corresponds to TRBD1 (6 bases). This CDR3 has 15 residues. CDR1 is SGHRS and CDR2 is YFSETQ in the germline V gene. V was pared by 4 bases and J by 3 bases, with 14 bases between. In DNA, the CDR3 is TGCGCCAGCAGCCTTCAGGGGCCTTACAATCAGCCCCAGCATTTT. It translates to CASSLQGPYNQPQHF.

This CDR3 reads CASSLNVGTGRNTIYF. CDR3 DNA sequence: TGTGCCAGCAGCTTAAACGTAGGGACAGGACGAAACACCATATATTTT. This chain uses TRBV7-6 with TRBJ1-3; 8 nucleotides match TRBD1. Germline CDR1 SGHVS, CDR2 FNYEAQ. This CDR3 is built from 16 residues. J lost 5 bases, V lost 2 bases, and 8 bases had no gene match.